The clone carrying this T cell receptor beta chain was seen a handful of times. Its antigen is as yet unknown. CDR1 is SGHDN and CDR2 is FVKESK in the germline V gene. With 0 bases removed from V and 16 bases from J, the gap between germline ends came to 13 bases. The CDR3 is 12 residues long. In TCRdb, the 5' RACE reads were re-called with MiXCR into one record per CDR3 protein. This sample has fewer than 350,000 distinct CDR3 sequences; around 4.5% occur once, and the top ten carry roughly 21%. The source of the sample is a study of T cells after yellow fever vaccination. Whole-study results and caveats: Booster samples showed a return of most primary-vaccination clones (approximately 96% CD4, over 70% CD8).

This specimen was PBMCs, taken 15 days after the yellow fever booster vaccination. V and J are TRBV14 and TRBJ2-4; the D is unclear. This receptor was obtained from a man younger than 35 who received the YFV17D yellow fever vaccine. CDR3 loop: CASSQDGPCGYF. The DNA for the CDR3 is TGTGCCAGCAGCCAAGATGGTCCATGTGGTTACTTC.